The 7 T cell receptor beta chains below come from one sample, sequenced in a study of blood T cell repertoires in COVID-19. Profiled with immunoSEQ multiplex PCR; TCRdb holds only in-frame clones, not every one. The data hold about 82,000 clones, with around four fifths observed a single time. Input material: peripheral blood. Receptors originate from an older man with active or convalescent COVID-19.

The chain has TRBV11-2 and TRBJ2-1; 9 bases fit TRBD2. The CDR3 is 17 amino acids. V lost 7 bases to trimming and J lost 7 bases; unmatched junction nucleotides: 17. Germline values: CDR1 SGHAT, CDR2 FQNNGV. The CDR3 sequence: CASTNRLLAGLSNEQFF. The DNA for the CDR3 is TGTGCCAGCACCAACCGGTTACTAGCGGGCCTATCAAATGAGCAGTTCTTC.

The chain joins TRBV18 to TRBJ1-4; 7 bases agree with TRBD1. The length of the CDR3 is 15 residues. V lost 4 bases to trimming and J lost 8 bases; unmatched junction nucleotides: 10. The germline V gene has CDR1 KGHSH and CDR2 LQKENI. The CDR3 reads CASSQNRGRLEKLFF. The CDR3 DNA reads TGTGCCAGCTCACAGAACAGGGGTAGATTGGAAAAACTGTTTTTT.

CDR3 region: CASSDEGASGYTF. CDR3 nucleotide sequence: TGTGCCAGCAGTGATGAAGGGGCCAGTGGCTACACCTTC. The rearrangement links TRBV6-1 to TRBJ1-2; a weak D match, TRBD1 (5 bases). From germline, CDR1 is MNHNS and CDR2 SASEGT. The germline V and J ends were trimmed by 3 bases and 7 bases, with 12 bases remaining between them. The CDR3 covers 13 residues.

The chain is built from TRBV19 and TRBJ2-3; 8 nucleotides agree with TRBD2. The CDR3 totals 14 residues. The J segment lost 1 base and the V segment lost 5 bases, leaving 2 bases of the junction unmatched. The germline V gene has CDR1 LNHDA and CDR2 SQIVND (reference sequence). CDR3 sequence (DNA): TGTGCCAGTAGTGCGACTAGCGGCACAGATACGCAGTATTTT. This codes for CASSATSGTDTQYF. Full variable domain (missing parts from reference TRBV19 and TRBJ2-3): DGGITQSPKYLFRKEGQNVTLSCEQNLNHDAMYWYRQDPGQGLRLIYYSQIVNDFQKGDIAEGYSVSREKKESFPLTVTSAQKNPTAFYLCASSATSGTDTQYFGPGTRLTVL.

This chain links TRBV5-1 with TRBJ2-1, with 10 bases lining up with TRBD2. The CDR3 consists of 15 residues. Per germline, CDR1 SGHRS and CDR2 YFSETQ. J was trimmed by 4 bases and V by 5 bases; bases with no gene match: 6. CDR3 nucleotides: TGCGCCAGCAGTGACGCGACTAGCGGGTACAATGAGCAGTTCTTC. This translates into CASSDATSGYNEQFF.

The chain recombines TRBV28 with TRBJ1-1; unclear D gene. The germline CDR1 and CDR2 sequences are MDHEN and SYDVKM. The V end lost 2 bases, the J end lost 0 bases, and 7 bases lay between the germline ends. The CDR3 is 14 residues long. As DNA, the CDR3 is TGTGCCAGCAGTTTAAGGCGGTTGAACACTGAAGCTTTCTTT. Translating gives CASSLRRLNTEAFF.

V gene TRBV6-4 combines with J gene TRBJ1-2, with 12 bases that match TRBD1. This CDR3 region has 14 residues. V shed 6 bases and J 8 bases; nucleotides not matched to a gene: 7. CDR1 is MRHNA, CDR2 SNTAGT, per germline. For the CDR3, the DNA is TGTGCCAGCAGACCATCAGGGACAGGGGGCGGCTACACCTTC. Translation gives CASRPSGTGGGYTF.